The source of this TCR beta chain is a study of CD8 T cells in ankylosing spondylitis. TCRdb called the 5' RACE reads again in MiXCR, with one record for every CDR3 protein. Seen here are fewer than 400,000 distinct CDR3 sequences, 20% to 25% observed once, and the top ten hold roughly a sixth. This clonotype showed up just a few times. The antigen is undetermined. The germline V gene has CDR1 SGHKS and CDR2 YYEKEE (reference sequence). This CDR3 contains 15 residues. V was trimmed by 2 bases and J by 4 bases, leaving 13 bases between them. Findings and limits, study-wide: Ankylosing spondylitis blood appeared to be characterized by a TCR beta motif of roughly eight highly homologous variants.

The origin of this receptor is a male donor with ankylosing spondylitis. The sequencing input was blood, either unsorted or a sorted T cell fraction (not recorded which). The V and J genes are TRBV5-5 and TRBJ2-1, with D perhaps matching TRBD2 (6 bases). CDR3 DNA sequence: TGTGCCAGCAGCTTTACGGAGGGACTGTACAATGAGCAGTTCTTC. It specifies CASSFTEGLYNEQFF. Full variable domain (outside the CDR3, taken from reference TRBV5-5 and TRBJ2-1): DAGVTQSPTHLIKTRGQQVTLRCSPISGHKSVSWYQQVLGQGPQFIFQYYEKEERGRGNFPDRFSARQFPNYSSELNVNALLLGDSALYLCASSFTEGLYNEQFFGPGTRLTVL.